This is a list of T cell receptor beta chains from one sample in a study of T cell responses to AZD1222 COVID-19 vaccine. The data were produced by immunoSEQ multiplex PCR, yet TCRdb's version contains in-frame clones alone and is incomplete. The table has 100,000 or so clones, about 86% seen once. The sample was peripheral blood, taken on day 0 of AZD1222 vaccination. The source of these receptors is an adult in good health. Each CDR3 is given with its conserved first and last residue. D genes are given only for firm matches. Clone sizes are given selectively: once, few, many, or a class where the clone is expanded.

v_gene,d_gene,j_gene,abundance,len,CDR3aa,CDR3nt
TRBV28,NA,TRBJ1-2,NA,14,CATSTGPLSGGYTF,TGTGCCACCTCGACCGGGCCATTGTCTGGAGGCTACACCTTC
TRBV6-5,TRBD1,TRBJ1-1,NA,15,CASGPYGQGDTEAFF,TGTGCCAGCGGGCCTTATGGACAGGGGGACACTGAAGCTTTCTTT
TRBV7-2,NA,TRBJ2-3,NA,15,CASSFRGGSTDTQYF,TGTGCCAGCAGCTTCCGAGGGGGGAGCACAGATACGCAGTATTTT
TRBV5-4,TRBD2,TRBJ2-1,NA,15,CASSLGGRADNEQFF,TGTGCCAGCAGCTTGGGCGGGAGGGCCGACAATGAGCAGTTCTTC
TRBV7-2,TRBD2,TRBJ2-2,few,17,CASSSRTSASNTGELFF,TGTGCCAGCAGCTCCCGGACTAGCGCTTCGAACACCGGGGAGCTGTTTTTT
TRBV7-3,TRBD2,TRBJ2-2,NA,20,CASSSEIWTSGNIYTGELFF,TGTGCCAGCAGCTCCGAAATTTGGACTAGCGGGAATATTTATACCGGGGAGCTGTTTTTT
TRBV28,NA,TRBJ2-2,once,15,CASTTVIENTGELFF,TGTGCCAGCACGACTGTCATTGAAAACACCGGGGAGCTGTTTTTT
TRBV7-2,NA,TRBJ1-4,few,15,CASSLARQVNEKLFF,TGTGCCAGCAGCTTAGCTAGACAGGTTAATGAAAAACTGTTTTTT
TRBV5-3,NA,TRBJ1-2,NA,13,CARSLHHNYGYTF,TGTGCCAGAAGCTTGCATCATAACTATGGCTACACCTTC
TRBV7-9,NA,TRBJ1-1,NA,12,CASSSHEGEAFF,TGTGCCAGCAGCAGTCATGAGGGTGAAGCTTTCTTT
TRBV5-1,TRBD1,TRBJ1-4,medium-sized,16,CASSLAPQGANEKLFF,TGCGCCAGCAGCTTGGCCCCACAGGGGGCTAATGAAAAACTGTTTTTT
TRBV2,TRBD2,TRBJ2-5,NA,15,CASSAGLAGVETQYF,TGTGCCAGCAGCGCGGGACTAGCGGGAGTAGAGACCCAGTACTTC
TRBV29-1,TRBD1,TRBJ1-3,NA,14,CSVGTGTGRNTIYF,TGCAGCGTTGGGACCGGGACAGGGAGAAACACCATATATTTT
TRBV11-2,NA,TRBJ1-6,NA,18,CASSPLSGMSSYNSPLHF,TGTGCCAGCAGCCCCCTGAGCGGGATGAGCTCCTATAATTCACCCCTCCACTTT
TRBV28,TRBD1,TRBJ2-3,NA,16,CASSLLQGARTDTQYF,TGTGCCAGCAGTTTATTACAGGGGGCTCGGACAGATACGCAGTATTTT
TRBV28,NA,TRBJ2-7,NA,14,CASSLGRVPYEQYF,TGTGCCAGCAGTTTGGGAAGGGTGCCCTACGAGCAGTACTTC
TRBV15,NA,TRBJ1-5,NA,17,CATSRTRTAYSNQPQHF,TGTGCCACCAGCAGAACCCGGACAGCTTATAGCAATCAGCCCCAGCATTTT
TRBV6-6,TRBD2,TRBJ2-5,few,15,CASSQTSGIGKTQYF,TGTGCCAGCAGTCAGACTAGCGGGATTGGGAAGACCCAGTACTTC
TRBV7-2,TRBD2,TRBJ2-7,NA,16,CASSPGPGTKGDEQYF,TGTGCCAGCAGCCCTGGCCCCGGGACTAAAGGGGACGAGCAGTACTTC
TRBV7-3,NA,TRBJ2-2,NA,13,CASSWIQGGELFF,TGTGCCAGCAGCTGGATTCAGGGCGGGGAGCTGTTTTTT
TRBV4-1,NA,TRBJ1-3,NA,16,CASSQGGTPLGNTIYF,TGCGCCAGCAGCCAAGGTGGCACGCCTCTGGGAAACACCATATATTTT
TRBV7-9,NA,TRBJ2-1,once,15,CASSRDRSSYNEQFF,TGTGCCAGCAGCCGGGACCGAAGCTCCTACAATGAGCAGTTCTTC
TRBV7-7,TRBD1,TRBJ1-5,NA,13,CASSPGQGQPQHF,TGTGCCAGCAGCCCAGGACAGGGTCAGCCCCAGCATTTT
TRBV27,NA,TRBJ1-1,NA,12,CASSLGNTEAFF,TGTGCCAGCAGTTTAGGTAACACTGAAGCTTTCTTT
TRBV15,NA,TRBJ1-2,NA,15,CATSRDWGGYYGYTF,TGTGCCACCAGCAGAGATTGGGGGGGTTACTATGGCTACACCTTC
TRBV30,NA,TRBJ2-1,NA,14,CAWSRDISYNEQFF,TGTGCCTGGAGTCGGGACATCTCCTACAATGAGCAGTTCTTC
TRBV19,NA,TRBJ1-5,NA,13,CASRPYSNQPQHF,TGTGCCAGTCGTCCATATAGCAATCAGCCCCAGCATTTT
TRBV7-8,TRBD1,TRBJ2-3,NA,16,CASSLGGQGGTDTQYF,TGTGCCAGCAGCTTAGGAGGACAGGGCGGCACAGATACGCAGTATTTT
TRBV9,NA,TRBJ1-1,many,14,CASSPVRATTEAFF,TGTGCCAGCAGCCCTGTTAGGGCGACCACTGAAGCTTTCTTT
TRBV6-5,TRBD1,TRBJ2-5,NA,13,CASRSTGGETQYF,TGTGCCAGCAGATCGACAGGGGGGGAGACCCAGTACTTC
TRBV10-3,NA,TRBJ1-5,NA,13,CAISEGLNQPQHF,TGTGCCATCAGTGAAGGCCTTAATCAGCCCCAGCATTTT
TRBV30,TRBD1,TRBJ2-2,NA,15,CAWKVGTGGTGELFF,TGTGCCTGGAAAGTAGGGACAGGGGGAACCGGGGAGCTGTTTTTT
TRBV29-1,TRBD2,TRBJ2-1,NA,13,CSVEPAGGYEQFF,TGCAGCGTTGAACCAGCGGGAGGATATGAGCAGTTCTTC
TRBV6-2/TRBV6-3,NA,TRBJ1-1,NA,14,CASSPGTFNTEAFF,TGTGCCAGCAGCCCCGGGACTTTCAACACTGAAGCTTTCTTT
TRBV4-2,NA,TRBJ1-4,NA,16,CASSQGEGRSREKLFF,TGTGCCAGCAGCCAAGGGGAGGGCAGGAGCCGTGAAAAACTGTTTTTT
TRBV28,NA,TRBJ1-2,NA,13,CASKLQGHYGYTF,TGTGCCAGCAAACTCCAGGGACACTATGGCTACACCTTC
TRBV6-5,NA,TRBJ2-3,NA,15,CASSYFLGSTDTQYF,TGTGCCAGCAGTTACTTTCTAGGTAGCACAGATACGCAGTATTTT
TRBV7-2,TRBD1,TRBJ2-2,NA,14,CASSLDRAGGELFF,TGTGCCAGCAGCTTGGACAGGGCTGGCGGGGAGCTGTTTTTT
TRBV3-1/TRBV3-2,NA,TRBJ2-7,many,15,CASSPHTLRSYEQYF,TGTGCCAGCAGCCCCCACACCCTCAGGTCCTACGAGCAGTACTTC
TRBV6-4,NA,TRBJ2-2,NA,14,CASSVYSYTGELFF,TGTGCCAGCAGTGTATACAGCTACACCGGGGAGCTGTTTTTT
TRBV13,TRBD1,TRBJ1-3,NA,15,CASSPRTGRGNTIYF,TGTGCCAGCAGCCCTCGGACAGGGAGAGGAAACACCATATATTTT
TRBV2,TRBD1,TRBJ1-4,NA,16,CASRARQGGANEKLFF,TGTGCCAGCAGAGCCCGACAGGGTGGGGCTAATGAAAAACTGTTTTTT
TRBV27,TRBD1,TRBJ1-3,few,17,CASSFRPGGYSGNTIYF,TGTGCCAGCAGTTTTCGGCCAGGGGGATACTCTGGAAACACCATATATTTT
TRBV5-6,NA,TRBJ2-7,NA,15,CASSLEGGPTYEQYF,TGTGCCAGCAGCTTGGAGGGGGGCCCGACCTACGAGCAGTACTTC
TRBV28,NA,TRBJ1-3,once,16,CASSSPLSLPGNTIYF,TGTGCCAGCAGTTCCCCCTTATCCCTGCCTGGAAACACCATATATTTT
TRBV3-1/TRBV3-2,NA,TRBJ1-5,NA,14,CASSQEGTNQPQHF,TGTGCCAGCAGCCAAGAAGGGACTAATCAGCCCCAGCATTTT
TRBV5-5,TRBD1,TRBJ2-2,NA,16,CASSLAGQGGSGELFF,TGTGCCAGCAGCTTGGCGGGACAGGGGGGTTCCGGGGAGCTGTTTTTT
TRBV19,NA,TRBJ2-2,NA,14,CASSPRRGTGELFF,TGTGCCAGTTCTCCGCGGAGGGGCACCGGGGAGCTGTTTTTT
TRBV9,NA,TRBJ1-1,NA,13,CASSMGTNTEAFF,TGTGCCAGCAGCATGGGGACGAACACTGAAGCTTTCTTT
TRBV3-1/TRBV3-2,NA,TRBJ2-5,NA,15,CASSQDPLAPETQYF,TGTGCCAGCAGCCAAGATCCCTTGGCTCCCGAGACCCAGTACTTC
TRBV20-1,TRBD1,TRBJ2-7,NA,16,CSASLATGTGGNEQYF,TGCAGTGCTAGTTTGGCGACTGGGACAGGGGGCAACGAGCAGTACTTC
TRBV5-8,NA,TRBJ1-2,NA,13,CASRTATSYGYTF,TGTGCCAGCCGGACAGCGACTTCCTATGGCTACACCTTC
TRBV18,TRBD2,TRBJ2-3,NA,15,CASSSLAGATDTQYF,TGTGCCAGCTCATCCCTAGCGGGAGCCACAGATACGCAGTATTTT
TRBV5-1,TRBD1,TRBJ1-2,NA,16,CASSLGTGRNNYGYTF,TGCGCCAGCAGCTTGGGGACAGGACGTAATAACTATGGCTACACCTTC